These 3 T cell receptor beta chains were sequenced from one sample in a study of T cell changes during pregnancy in multiple sclerosis. Profiled with immunoSEQ multiplex PCR; TCRdb holds only in-frame clones, not every one. The data contain tens of thousands of clones, approximately 92% of them singletons. This specimen consisted of peripheral blood, obtained before pregnancy. Source of these receptors: a female donor with multiple sclerosis, enrolled in a pregnancy study.

This rearrangement joins TRBV28 to TRBJ1-5; 8 nucleotides line up with TRBD1. J lost 3 bases, V lost 6 bases, and 4 bases had no gene match. The germline V gene has CDR1 MDHEN and CDR2 SYDVKM. This CDR3 region has 14 residues. This CDR3 is CASSLDRVNQPQHF. CDR3 coding DNA: TGTGCCAGCAGCCTGGACAGGGTCAATCAGCCCCAGCATTTT.

V gene TRBV4-3 combines with J gene TRBJ1-1, with TRBD1 identical over 7 bases. Trimming removed 0 bases from V and 11 bases from J; junction bases left unmatched: 9. This CDR3 has 14 residues. CDR1 is LGHNA and CDR2 is YSLEER in the germline V gene. The CDR3 bases are TGCGCCAGCAGCCAAGATTACAGGGGCTCTACGGCTTTCTTT. This codes for CASSQDYRGSTAFF.

J is TRBJ2-3 and V is TRBV7-9; D not resolved. CDR1 is SEHNR, CDR2 FQNEAQ, per germline (reference sequence). Trimming pared 0 bases from V and 5 bases from J, leaving 3 bases between. The CDR3 is made up of 12 amino acids. CDR3: CASSLAVDTQYF. The DNA of the CDR3 is TGTGCCAGCAGCTTAGCCGTAGATACGCAGTATTTT.